The clone carrying this T cell receptor (beta chain) was counted many times. No antigen is known for it. This entry comes from a study of Graves' ophthalmopathy and Graves' hyperthyroidism. General study results and limits: Ophthalmopathy versus stable hyperthyroidism: 13-signature model gave 85% to 90% sensitivity, roughly 81% specificity.

V lost 3 bases and J lost 6, with 14 bases in between. The CDR3 has 14 amino acids. CDR1 is SGHAT and CDR2 is FQNNGV in the germline V gene. Researchers took RNA transcripts and amplified TCR beta CDR3 regions from them. HTBI primers were used in a first-round RT-PCR, which preceded a second-round multiplex PCR. TCRdb used MiXCR to reprocess the multiplex PCR reads, holding one entry per CDR3 protein. The repertoire has around 400,000 distinct CDR3 sequences, about 17% of them found once; the top ten carry roughly 1.4%. The sample comprised peripheral blood. The source of this sequence is a woman aged 18 to 35 with Graves' ophthalmopathy. The chain employs TRBV11-2 and TRBJ1-1; D gene ambiguous. Here the CDR3 reads CASSFGVVRAEAFF. CDR3 nucleotides: TGTGCCAGCAGCTTCGGGGTAGTTCGGGCTGAAGCTTTCTTT.